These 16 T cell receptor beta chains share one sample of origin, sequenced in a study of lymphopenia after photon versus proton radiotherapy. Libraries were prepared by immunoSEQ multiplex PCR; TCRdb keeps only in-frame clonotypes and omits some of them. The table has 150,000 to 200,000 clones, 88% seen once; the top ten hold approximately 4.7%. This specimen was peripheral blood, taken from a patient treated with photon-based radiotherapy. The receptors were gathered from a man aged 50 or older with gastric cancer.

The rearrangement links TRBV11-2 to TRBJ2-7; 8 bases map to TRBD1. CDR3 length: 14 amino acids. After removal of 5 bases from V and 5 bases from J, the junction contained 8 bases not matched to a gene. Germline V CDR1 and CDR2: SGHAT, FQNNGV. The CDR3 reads CASSPTAGGNEQYF. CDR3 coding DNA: TGTGCCAGCAGCCCAACGGCAGGGGGCAACGAGCAGTACTTC. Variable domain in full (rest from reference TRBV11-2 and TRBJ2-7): EAGVAQSPRYKIIEKRQSVAFWCNPISGHATLYWYQQILGQGPKLLIQFQNNGVVDDSQLPKDRFSAERLKGVDSTLKIQPAKLEDSAVYLCASSPTAGGNEQYFGPGTRLTVT.

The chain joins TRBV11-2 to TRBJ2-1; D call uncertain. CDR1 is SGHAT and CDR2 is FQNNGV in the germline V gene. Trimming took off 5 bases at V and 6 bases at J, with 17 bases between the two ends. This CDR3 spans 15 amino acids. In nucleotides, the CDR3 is TGTGCCAGCAGCCCGCGCAGCCCCGGGTCCAATGAGCAGTTCTTC. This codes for CASSPRSPGSNEQFF. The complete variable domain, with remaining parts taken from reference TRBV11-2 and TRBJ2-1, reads EAGVAQSPRYKIIEKRQSVAFWCNPISGHATLYWYQQILGQGPKLLIQFQNNGVVDDSQLPKDRFSAERLKGVDSTLKIQPAKLEDSAVYLCASSPRSPGSNEQFFGPGTRLTVL.

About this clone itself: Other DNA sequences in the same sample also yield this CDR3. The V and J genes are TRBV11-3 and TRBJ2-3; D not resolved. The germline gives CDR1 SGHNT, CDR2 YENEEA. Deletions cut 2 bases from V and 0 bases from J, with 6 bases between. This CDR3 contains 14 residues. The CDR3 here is CASSLTGSTDTQYF. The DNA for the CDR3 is TGTGCCAGCAGCTTAACCGGGAGCACAGATACGCAGTATTTT.

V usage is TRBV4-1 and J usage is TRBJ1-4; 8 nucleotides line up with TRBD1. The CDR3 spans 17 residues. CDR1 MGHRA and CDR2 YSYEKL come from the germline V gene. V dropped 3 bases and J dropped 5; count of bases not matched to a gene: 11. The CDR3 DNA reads TGCGCCAGCAGCCAGCACATGACAGGGGATATAAATGAAAAACTGTTTTTT. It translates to CASSQHMTGDINEKLFF.

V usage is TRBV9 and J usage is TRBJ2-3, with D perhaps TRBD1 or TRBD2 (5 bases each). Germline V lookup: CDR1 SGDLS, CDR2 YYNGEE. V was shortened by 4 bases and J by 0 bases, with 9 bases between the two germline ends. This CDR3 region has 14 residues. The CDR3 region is CASSRDPSTDTQYF. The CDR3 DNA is TGTGCCAGCAGCCGGGACCCTAGCACAGATACGCAGTATTTT.

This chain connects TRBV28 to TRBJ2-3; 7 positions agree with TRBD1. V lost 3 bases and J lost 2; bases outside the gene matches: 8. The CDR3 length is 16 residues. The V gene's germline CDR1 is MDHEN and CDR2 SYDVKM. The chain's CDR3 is CASSFQGQFFTDTQYF. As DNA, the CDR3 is TGTGCCAGCAGTTTCCAGGGACAGTTTTTCACAGATACGCAGTATTTT.

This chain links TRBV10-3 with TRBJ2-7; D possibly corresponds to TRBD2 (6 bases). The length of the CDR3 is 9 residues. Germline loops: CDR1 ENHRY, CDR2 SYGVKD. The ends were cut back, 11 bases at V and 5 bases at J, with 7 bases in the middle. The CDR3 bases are TGTGCCGGAGGGGACGAGCAGTACTTC. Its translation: CAGGDEQYF.

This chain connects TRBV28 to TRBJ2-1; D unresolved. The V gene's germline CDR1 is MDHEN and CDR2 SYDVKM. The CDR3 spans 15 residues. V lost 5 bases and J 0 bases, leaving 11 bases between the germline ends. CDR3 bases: TGTGCCAGCAGTATCCAGGCTAGCTCCTACAATGAGCAGTTCTTC. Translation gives CASSIQASSYNEQFF.

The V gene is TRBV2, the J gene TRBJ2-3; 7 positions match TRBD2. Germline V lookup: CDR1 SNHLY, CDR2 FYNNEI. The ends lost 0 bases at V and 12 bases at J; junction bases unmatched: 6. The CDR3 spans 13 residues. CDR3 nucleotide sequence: TGTGCCAGCAGTGAAGCGGAGGGAGGGTCCCAGTATTTT. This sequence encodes CASSEAEGGSQYF.

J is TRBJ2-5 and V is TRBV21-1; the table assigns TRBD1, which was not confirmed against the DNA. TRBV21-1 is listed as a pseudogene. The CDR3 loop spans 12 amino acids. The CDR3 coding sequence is TGTGCCATAGGGGTGGCGAGACACGGCCAGTACTTC. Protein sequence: CAIGVARHGQYF.

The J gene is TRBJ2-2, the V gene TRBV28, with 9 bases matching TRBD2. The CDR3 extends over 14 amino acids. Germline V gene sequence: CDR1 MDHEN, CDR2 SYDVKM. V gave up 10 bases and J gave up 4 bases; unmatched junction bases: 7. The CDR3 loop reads CATLGLASTGELFF. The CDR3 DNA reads TGTGCCACACTTGGACTAGCGTCCACCGGGGAGCTGTTTTTT.

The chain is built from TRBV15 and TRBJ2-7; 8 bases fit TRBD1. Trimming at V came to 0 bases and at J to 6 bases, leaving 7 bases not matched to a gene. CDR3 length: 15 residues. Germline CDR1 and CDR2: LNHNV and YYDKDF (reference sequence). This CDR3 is CATSRDGAGGSEQYF. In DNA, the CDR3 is TGTGCCACCAGCAGAGATGGGGCAGGGGGCAGCGAGCAGTACTTC.

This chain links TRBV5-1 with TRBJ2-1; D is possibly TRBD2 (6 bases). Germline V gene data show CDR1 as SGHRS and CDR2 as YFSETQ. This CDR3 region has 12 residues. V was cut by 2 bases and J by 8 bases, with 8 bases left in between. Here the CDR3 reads CASSLLADEQFF. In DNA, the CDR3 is TGCGCCAGCAGCTTACTAGCAGATGAGCAGTTCTTC.

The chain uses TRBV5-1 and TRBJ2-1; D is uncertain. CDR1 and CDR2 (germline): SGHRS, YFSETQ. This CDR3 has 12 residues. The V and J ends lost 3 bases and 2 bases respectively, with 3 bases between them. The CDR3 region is CASSSAYNEQFF. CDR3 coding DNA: TGCGCCAGCAGCTCTGCCTACAATGAGCAGTTCTTC. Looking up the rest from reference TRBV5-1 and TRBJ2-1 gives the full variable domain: KAGVTQTPRYLIKTRGQQVTLSCSPISGHRSVSWYQQTPGQGLQFLFEYFSETQRNKGNFPGRFSGRQFSNSRSEMNVSTLELGDSALYLCASSSAYNEQFFGPGTRLTVL.

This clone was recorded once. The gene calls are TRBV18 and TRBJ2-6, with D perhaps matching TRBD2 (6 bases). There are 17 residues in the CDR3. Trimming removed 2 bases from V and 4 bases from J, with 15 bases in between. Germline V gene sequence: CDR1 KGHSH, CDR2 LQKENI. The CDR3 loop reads CASSPMEEGTGANVLTF. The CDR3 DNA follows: TGTGCCAGCTCACCAATGGAGGAGGGTACCGGGGCCAACGTCCTGACTTTC.

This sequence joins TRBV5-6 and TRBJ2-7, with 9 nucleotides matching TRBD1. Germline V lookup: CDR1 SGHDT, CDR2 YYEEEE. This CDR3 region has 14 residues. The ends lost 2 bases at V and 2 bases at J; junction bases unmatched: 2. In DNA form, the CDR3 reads TGTGCCAGCAGCTTTGGGACAGGGACCTACGAGCAGTACTTC. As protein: CASSFGTGTYEQYF.